One sample yielded the 30 T cell receptor beta chains listed below, sequenced in a study of cytomegalovirus exposure and HLA in healthy donors. Primers included in the PCR were 60 Vbeta and 13 Jbeta primers. This table comes from immunoSEQ multiplex PCR, and its TCRdb copy is limited to in-frame clones, with some not included. The table shows under 110,000 clones, with under 80% occurring only once. Input material: PBMCs. Receptors originate from a man in his forties in good health and CMV-seronegative.

This clone was seen only once. The rearrangement uses TRBV7-9 and TRBJ1-5; no clear D. Germline CDR1 SEHNR, CDR2 FQNEAQ (reference sequence). V lost 2 bases to trimming and J lost 5 bases, with 10 bases between them. CDR3 length: 14 amino acids. The CDR3 nucleotides are TGTGCCAGCAGCTTAACTGGGCCGTATCAGCCCCAGCATTTT. Translating it yields CASSLTGPYQPQHF.

The chain couples TRBV5-4 to TRBJ1-2; 7 bases line up with TRBD1. The length of the CDR3 is 13 residues. The V gene end was trimmed by 4 bases and the J gene end by 8 bases; junction bases not matched to a gene: 8. Germline values: CDR1 SGHNT, CDR2 YYREEE (reference sequence). CDR3: CASSVGTERGYTF. The CDR3 DNA reads as TGTGCCAGCAGCGTGGGGACAGAGAGGGGCTACACCTTC.

The chain employs TRBV10-3 and TRBJ2-3, with D unresolved. Trimming stripped 4 bases from V and 0 bases from J, with 5 bases between. Germline V CDR1 and CDR2: ENHRY, SYGVKD. The CDR3 extends over 13 amino acids. This CDR3 reads CAISVQSTDTQYF. CDR3 DNA: TGTGCCATCAGTGTGCAGAGCACAGATACGCAGTATTTT.

The chain combines TRBV19 with TRBJ2-7; 7 bases align to TRBD1. The CDR3 covers 14 residues. Germline V gene lookup returns CDR1 LNHDA and CDR2 SQIVND (reference sequence). The ends lost 6 bases at V and 3 bases at J; junction bases unmatched: 8. The CDR3 bases are TGTGCCAGTAGCTACAGGGGCCGCCGCTACGAGCAGTACTTC. It encodes CASSYRGRRYEQYF.

The chain joins TRBV6-1 to TRBJ1-6; D not resolved. Trimming shortened V by 8 bases and J by 7 bases, and 15 bases separated the two germline ends. The CDR3 totals 14 residues. CDR1 MNHNS and CDR2 SASEGT come from the germline V gene. In nucleotides, the CDR3 is TGTGCCAGCGGGCTCGATACCACAAATTCACCCCTCCACTTT. Translating gives CASGLDTTNSPLHF.

This rearrangement joins TRBV5-4 to TRBJ2-5; tentative D call: TRBD2 (6 bases). V was trimmed by 4 bases and J by 5 bases, leaving 21 bases between them. Germline V gene sequence: CDR1 SGHNT, CDR2 YYREEE (reference sequence). The CDR3 has 16 residues. CDR3: CASSKRLVESRETQYF. The CDR3 DNA reads TGTGCCAGCAGCAAGAGACTAGTCGAGTCCAGGGAGACCCAGTACTTC.

The genes are TRBV4-2 and TRBJ2-7; 11 nucleotides line up with TRBD2. From germline, CDR1 is LGHNA and CDR2 YNFKEQ. J was trimmed by 0 bases and V by 1 base; bases with no gene match: 8. CDR3 length: 18 amino acids. CDR3 amino acids: CASSQGPLAGAASYEQYF. CDR3 sequence (DNA): TGTGCCAGCAGCCAAGGGCCACTAGCGGGGGCTGCCTCCTACGAGCAGTACTTC.

The chain is built from TRBV2 and TRBJ1-2, with a weak D call TRBD1 (5 bases). CDR3 size: 13 residues. Trimming shortened V by 2 bases and J by 8 bases, and 12 bases separated the two germline ends. The germline V gene has CDR1 SNHLY and CDR2 FYNNEI. The CDR3 reads CASSERGFRGYTF. CDR3 sequence (DNA): TGTGCCAGCAGTGAACGGGGGTTCCGAGGCTACACCTTC.

The V and J genes are TRBV28 and TRBJ2-1; D might be TRBD2 (7 bases). This CDR3 is built from 15 residues. V was trimmed by 2 bases and J by 5 bases, leaving 13 bases between them. Germline-derived CDR1 and CDR2 are MDHEN and SYDVKM. The CDR3 here is CASSLGGGLNNEQFF. The CDR3 nucleotides are TGTGCCAGCAGTTTAGGGGGGGGCCTCAACAATGAGCAGTTCTTC.

V usage is TRBV11-2 and J usage is TRBJ2-1; the D is unclear. V lost 0 bases to trimming and J lost 0 bases, with 6 bases between them. This CDR3 spans 15 amino acids. Germline CDR1 SGHAT, CDR2 FQNNGV. The CDR3 region is CASSLEESSYNEQFF. The CDR3, as DNA: TGTGCCAGCAGCTTAGAGGAGAGCTCCTACAATGAGCAGTTCTTC.

The genes are TRBV6-5 and TRBJ1-2; the match to TRBD1 covers 7 bases. With V trimmed by 4 bases and J by 7 bases, 6 bases remained unmatched. The CDR3 consists of 13 residues. Per the germline V gene, CDR1 is MNHEY and CDR2 is SVGAGI. This CDR3 reads CASSSQQGSGYTF. CDR3 DNA: TGTGCCAGCAGTTCCCAACAGGGGTCTGGCTACACCTTC.

As to this clone: Different DNA sequences within this sample yield the same CDR3. This rearrangement joins TRBV7-9 to TRBJ1-1, with 9 nucleotides matching TRBD1. J gave up 8 bases and V 5 bases, and 12 bases lay outside the gene matches. Germline values: CDR1 SEHNR, CDR2 FQNEAQ (reference sequence). The CDR3 spans 15 residues. The CDR3 coding sequence is TGTGCCAGCAGCCGGGACAGGGTTTGGGGCACCGAAGCTTTCTTT. Its translation: CASSRDRVWGTEAFF.

The chain is built from TRBV18 and TRBJ1-1, with 8 bases fitting TRBD1. Germline V gene lookup returns CDR1 KGHSH and CDR2 LQKENI. J lost 5 bases, V lost 3 bases, and 8 bases had no gene match. The CDR3 length is 15 residues. The CDR3 reads CASSPMDRAGTEAFF. CDR3 nucleotides: TGTGCCAGCTCACCGATGGACAGGGCGGGTACTGAAGCTTTCTTT.

The chain has TRBV6-1 and TRBJ1-5; 9 nucleotides match TRBD1. The CDR3 is made up of 15 amino acids. Germline CDR1 is MNHNS and CDR2 is SASEGT. The V gene end was trimmed by 7 bases and the J gene end by 4 bases; junction bases not matched to a gene: 8. The CDR3 DNA reads as TGTGCCAGCATTCTAGACAGGGGGAGAAATCAGCCCCAGCATTTT. It codes for CASILDRGRNQPQHF.

This sequence joins TRBV7-3 and TRBJ2-3, with 10 positions matching TRBD2. Germline trimming cut 0 bases from V and 3 bases from J; bases unmatched to any gene: 3. CDR1 and CDR2 from the germline V gene are SGHTA and FQGTGA. The CDR3 length is 16 residues. The CDR3 is CASSLTEAGGTDTQYF. The CDR3 nucleotides are TGTGCCAGCAGCTTAACGGAAGCGGGGGGGACAGATACGCAGTATTTT.

The chain recombines TRBV6-5 with TRBJ2-7; 8 positions agree with TRBD1. V gave up 6 bases and J gave up 4 bases; unmatched junction bases: 8. Germline-derived CDR1 and CDR2 are MNHEY and SVGAGI. The CDR3 sequence is 14 residues long. The CDR3 region has the DNA TGTGCCAGCAGCCAAGACAGGGGACCGTACGAGCAGTACTTC. The encoded protein is CASSQDRGPYEQYF.

The chain links TRBV6-1 to TRBJ1-1, with D perhaps TRBD1 (5 bases). V shed 7 bases and J shed 3 bases, with 15 bases lying between them. This CDR3 is 14 amino acids long. Per the germline V gene, CDR1 is MNHNS and CDR2 is SASEGT. The CDR3 DNA sequence: TGTGCCAGCACCACGAGGCTAGGGGACACTGAAGCTTTCTTT. This sequence encodes CASTTRLGDTEAFF.

This clone has only a few counts. This chain joins TRBV19 and TRBJ2-7, with a weak D call TRBD2 (6 bases). Trimming stripped 3 bases from V and 1 base from J, with 10 bases between. The CDR3 extends over 14 amino acids. Looked up from germline, CDR1 is LNHDA and CDR2 is SQIVND (reference sequence). DNA of the CDR3: TGTGCCAGTAGTATGGGGACTGCTTCCTACGAGCAGTACTTC. Translated: CASSMGTASYEQYF.

J is TRBJ2-1 and V is TRBV7-2, with 8 bases aligning to TRBD2. The CDR3 has 14 amino acids. Germline CDR1 is SGHTA and CDR2 is FQGNSA. V was clipped by 7 bases and J by 3 bases; unmatched bases: 5. Here the CDR3 reads CASNTLAGYNEQFF. The CDR3 DNA reads as TGTGCCAGCAACACTCTAGCGGGCTACAATGAGCAGTTCTTC.

This chain joins TRBV5-1 and TRBJ1-5, with a tentative D call TRBD1 (6 bases). CDR1 SGHRS and CDR2 YFSETQ come from the germline V gene. The V gene lost 4 bases and the J gene lost 3 bases, with 11 bases spanning the gap. The CDR3 totals 14 residues. The CDR3 DNA is TGCGCCAGCAGCCAAGGGACACCCAATCAGCCCCAGCATTTT. Its protein is CASSQGTPNQPQHF.

This clone is a singleton in its sample. The V call is TRBV6-1, the J call TRBJ2-3; TRBD2 agrees at 8 bases. The length of the CDR3 is 14 residues. Germline CDR1 reads MNHNS; CDR2 reads SASEGT. The junction had 10 bases not matched to a gene; V was cut back by 6 bases and J by 8 bases. The CDR3 spells CASRGGLDRLTQYF. In nucleotides, the CDR3 is TGTGCCAGCAGGGGGGGACTAGACCGCCTTACGCAGTATTTT.

On this clone: The junction differs from germline at one of its ends, possibly a read error. This chain joins TRBV7-9 and TRBJ1-6; tentative D call: TRBD1 (5 bases). CDR1 and CDR2 from the germline V gene are SEHNR and FQNEAQ (reference sequence). The CDR3 consists of 16 residues. CDR3 amino acids: CSSNAGGGSYNSPLHF. Here the CDR3 DNA reads TGTTCCAGCAACGCTGGGGGGGGCTCCTATAATTCACCCCTCCACTTT.

CDR3 sequence (DNA): TGCGCCAGCAGAGCGGACAGGGGGCGGGATGGAGAGACCCAGTACTTC. It yields the protein CASRADRGRDGETQYF. The chain couples TRBV10-1 to TRBJ2-5, with 11 bases that match TRBD1. The length of the CDR3 is 16 residues. CDR1 and CDR2 from the germline V gene are WNHNN and SYGVQD (reference sequence). V gave up 6 bases and J gave up 4 bases; unmatched junction bases: 10.

The CDR3 DNA sequence: TGTGCCAGCAGTTACTCGGGTCAGGGAACTTCACCCCTCCACTTT. Amino acids: CASSYSGQGTSPLHF. The V and J genes are TRBV6-5 and TRBJ1-6, with a possible D match to TRBD1 (5 bases). V lost 0 bases to trimming and J lost 9 bases, with 12 bases between them. The germline V gene encodes CDR1 MNHEY and CDR2 SVGAGI. The CDR3 totals 15 residues.

The chain employs TRBV7-9 and TRBJ2-1, with 10 bases aligning to TRBD2. From germline, CDR1 is SEHNR and CDR2 FQNEAQ (reference sequence). The CDR3 is 15 amino acids. Unmatched junction bases numbered 4, after V lost 4 bases and J lost 4 bases. In DNA form, the CDR3 reads TGTGCCAGCAGCTCCAGCGGGGGGGTTTACAATGAGCAGTTCTTC. This codes for CASSSSGGVYNEQFF. Based on the CDR3 plus reference TRBV7-9 and TRBJ2-1, the full variable domain is DTGVSQNPRHKITKRGQNVTFRCDPISEHNRLYWYRQTLGQGPEFLTYFQNEAQLEKSRLLSDRFSAERPKGSFSTLEIQRTEQGDSAMYLCASSSSGGVYNEQFFGPGTRLTVL.

The chain recombines TRBV5-8 with TRBJ1-2; TRBD1 agrees at 8 bases. The V and J ends lost 2 bases and 7 bases, in that order; junction bases with no gene match: 4. Per the germline V gene, CDR1 is SGHTS and CDR2 is YDEGEE. The CDR3 is 13 amino acids. CDR3 nucleotide sequence: TGTGCCAGCAGCTTTCCCCAGGGGGCTGGCTACACCTTC. Amino acid sequence: CASSFPQGAGYTF.

V is TRBV30 and J is TRBJ2-7; 11 nucleotides align to TRBD2. V trimming: 4 bases; J trimming: 3 bases; junction bases outside the gene matches: 5. CDR1 GTSNPN and CDR2 SVGIG come from the germline V gene (reference sequence). This CDR3 spans 14 amino acids. The CDR3 DNA sequence: TGTGCCTGGACTTCCACTAGCGGGGGCTACGAGCAGTACTTC. This sequence encodes CAWTSTSGGYEQYF.

This clone has more than one count but fewer than ten. The CDR3 loop is CASRRTGSSYNEQFF. Written as DNA, the CDR3 is TGTGCCAGCAGGCGGACAGGTAGCTCCTACAATGAGCAGTTCTTC. V and J are TRBV11-2 and TRBJ2-1; 7 bases map to TRBD1. The V gene's germline CDR1 is SGHAT and CDR2 FQNNGV. V lost 6 bases to trimming and J lost 0 bases; unmatched junction nucleotides: 5. This CDR3 spans 15 amino acids. Variable domain in full (rest from reference TRBV11-2 and TRBJ2-1): EAGVAQSPRYKIIEKRQSVAFWCNPISGHATLYWYQQILGQGPKLLIQFQNNGVVDDSQLPKDRFSAERLKGVDSTLKIQPAKLEDSAVYLCASRRTGSSYNEQFFGPGTRLTVL.

Remarks on this clone: Germline is not matched at one junction end, which may reflect a read error. The rearrangement uses TRBV6-1 and TRBJ2-3; a possible D gene is TRBD1 (5 bases). CDR1 is MNHNS and CDR2 is SASEGT in the germline V gene. CDR3 length: 12 amino acids. The CDR3 sequence: CASKDSTNTQYF. Written as DNA, the CDR3 is TGTGCCAGCAAAGACAGCACAAATACGCAGTATTTT.

The chain uses TRBV5-1 and TRBJ1-3; D ambiguous. Germline lookup yields CDR1 SGHRS and CDR2 YFSETQ. This CDR3 is 15 amino acids long. Trimming took 0 bases from V and 3 from J, leaving 10 bases between them. CDR3 coding DNA: TGCGCCAGCAGCTTGGATGGAGGGAGTGGAAACACCATATATTTT. Encoded protein: CASSLDGGSGNTIYF.